The clone carrying this TCR beta chain was seen a handful of times. This entry comes from a study of T cell repertoires in cytomegalovirus infection. TCRdb re-analysed the reads in MiXCR, keeping a single row per CDR3 protein. The data contain a few hundred thousand distinct CDR3 sequences, about 15% of them singletons. The CDR3 is 13 amino acids. Germline V gene sequence: CDR1 MNHEY, CDR2 SVGEGT. V was trimmed by 0 bases and J by 7 bases, leaving 10 bases between them. The genes are TRBV6-2 or TRBV6-3 and TRBJ2-7, with D uncertain. The receptor was isolated from a human donor in good health (CMV status not recorded). Some clones in this sample may be carry-over from other donors' samples. The sequenced sample was CD8+ T cells from PBMCs. For the CDR3, the DNA is TGTGCCAGCAGTTACTCGCCCATATATGAGCAGTACTTC. As protein: CASSYSPIYEQYF.